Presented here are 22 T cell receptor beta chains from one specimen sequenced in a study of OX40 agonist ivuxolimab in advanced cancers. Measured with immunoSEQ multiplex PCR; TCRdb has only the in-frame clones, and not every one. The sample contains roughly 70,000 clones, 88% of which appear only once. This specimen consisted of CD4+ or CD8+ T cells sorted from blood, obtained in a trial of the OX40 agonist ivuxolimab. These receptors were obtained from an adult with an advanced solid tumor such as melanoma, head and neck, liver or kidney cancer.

The CDR3 reads CSARKQETQYF. The CDR3 nucleotides read TGCAGTGCGAGGAAACAAGAGACCCAGTACTTC. This chain connects TRBV20-1 to TRBJ2-5; D is undetermined. V was pared by 6 bases and J by 2 bases, with 7 bases between. Germline CDR1 DFQATT, CDR2 SNEGSKA (reference sequence). The CDR3 is 11 residues long.

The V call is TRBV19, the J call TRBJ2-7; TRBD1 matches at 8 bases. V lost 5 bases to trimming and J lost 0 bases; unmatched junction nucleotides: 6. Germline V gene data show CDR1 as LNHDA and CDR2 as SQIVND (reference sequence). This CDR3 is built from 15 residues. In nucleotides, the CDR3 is TGTGCCAGTAGTTCTCAGGGGGCGAGCTCCTACGAGCAGTACTTC. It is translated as CASSSQGASSYEQYF.

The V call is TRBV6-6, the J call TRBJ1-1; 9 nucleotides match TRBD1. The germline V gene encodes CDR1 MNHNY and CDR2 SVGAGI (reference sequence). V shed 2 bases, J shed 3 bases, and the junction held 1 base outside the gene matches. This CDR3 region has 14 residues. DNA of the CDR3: TGTGCCAGCAGTTACAGGACAGGGGACACTGAAGCTTTCTTT. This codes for CASSYRTGDTEAFF.

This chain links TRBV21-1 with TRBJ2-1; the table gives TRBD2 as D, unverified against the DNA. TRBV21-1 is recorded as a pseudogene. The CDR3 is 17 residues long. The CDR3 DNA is TGTGCCAGTAAGTGTATCCGGGGACTAGCGGGAAACAATGAGCAGTTCTTC. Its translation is CASKCIRGLAGNNEQFF.

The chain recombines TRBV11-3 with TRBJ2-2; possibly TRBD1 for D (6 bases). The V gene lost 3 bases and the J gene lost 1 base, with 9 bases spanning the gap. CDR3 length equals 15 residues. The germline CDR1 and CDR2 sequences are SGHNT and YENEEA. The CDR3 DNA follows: TGTGCCAGCAGCTTTTCGACAGGGAACACCGGGGAGCTGTTTTTT. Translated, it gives CASSFSTGNTGELFF.

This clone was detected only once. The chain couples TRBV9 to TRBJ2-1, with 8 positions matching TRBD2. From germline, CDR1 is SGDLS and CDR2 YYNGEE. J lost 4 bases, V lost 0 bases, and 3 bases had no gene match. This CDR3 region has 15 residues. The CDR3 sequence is CASSVDSGDYNEQFF. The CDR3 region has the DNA TGTGCCAGCAGCGTAGATAGCGGGGATTACAATGAGCAGTTCTTC.

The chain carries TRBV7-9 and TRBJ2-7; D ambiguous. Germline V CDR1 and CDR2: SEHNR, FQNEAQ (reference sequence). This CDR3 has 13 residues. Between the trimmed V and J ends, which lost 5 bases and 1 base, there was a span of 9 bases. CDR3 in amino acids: CASSPENSYEQYF. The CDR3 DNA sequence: TGTGCCAGCAGCCCAGAAAATTCCTACGAGCAGTACTTC.

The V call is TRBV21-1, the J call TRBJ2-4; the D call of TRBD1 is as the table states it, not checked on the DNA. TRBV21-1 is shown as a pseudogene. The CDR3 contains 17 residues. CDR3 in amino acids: CASSNWDRGLAKNIQYF. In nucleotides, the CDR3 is TGTGCCAGCAGCAATTGGGACAGGGGCCTAGCCAAAAACATTCAGTACTTC.

DNA of the CDR3: TGTGCCAGCAGCTTATCAACCTACAATGAGCAGTTCTTC. Amino acid sequence: CASSLSTYNEQFF. The V and J genes are TRBV7-6 and TRBJ2-1; D remains unclear. This CDR3 region has 13 residues. Per the germline V gene, CDR1 is SGHVS and CDR2 is FNYEAQ. Deletions cut 2 bases from V and 2 bases from J, with 4 bases between.

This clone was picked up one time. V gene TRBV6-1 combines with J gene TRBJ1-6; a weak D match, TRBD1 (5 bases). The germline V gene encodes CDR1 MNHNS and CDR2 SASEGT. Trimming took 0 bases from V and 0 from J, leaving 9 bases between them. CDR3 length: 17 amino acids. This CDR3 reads CASSEAGGYSYNSPLHF. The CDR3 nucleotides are TGTGCCAGCAGTGAAGCGGGGGGGTACTCCTATAATTCACCCCTCCACTTT.

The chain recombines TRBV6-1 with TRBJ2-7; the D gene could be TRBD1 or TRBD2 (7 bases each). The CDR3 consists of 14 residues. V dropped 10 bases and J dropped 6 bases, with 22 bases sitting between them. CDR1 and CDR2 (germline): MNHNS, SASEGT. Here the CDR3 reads CATHKTGRDGEQYF. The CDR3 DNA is TGTGCCACACATAAGACAGGGAGGGATGGCGAGCAGTACTTC.

CDR3 in amino acids: CASKQGPTGELFF. The CDR3, as DNA: TGTGCCAGCAAGCAGGGACCAACCGGGGAGCTGTTTTTT. The chain is built from TRBV7-3 and TRBJ2-2; D possibly uses TRBD1 or TRBD2 (5 bases each). With 7 bases removed from V and 5 bases from J, the gap between germline ends came to 11 bases. The CDR3 totals 13 residues. CDR1 SGHTA and CDR2 FQGTGA come from the germline V gene. Full variable domain (remainder filled in from reference TRBV7-3 and TRBJ2-2): GAGVSQTPSNKVTEKGKYVELRCDPISGHTALYWYRQSLGQGPEFLIYFQGTGAADDSGLPNDRFFAVRPEGSVSTLKIQRTERGDSAVYLCASKQGPTGELFFGEGSRLTVL.

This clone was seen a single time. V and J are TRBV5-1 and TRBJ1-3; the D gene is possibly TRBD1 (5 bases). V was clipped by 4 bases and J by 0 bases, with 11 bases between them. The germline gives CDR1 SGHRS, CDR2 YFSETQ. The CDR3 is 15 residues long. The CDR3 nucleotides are TGCGCCAGCAGCGGGGGACGGAGCTCTGGAAACACCATATATTTT. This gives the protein CASSGGRSSGNTIYF.

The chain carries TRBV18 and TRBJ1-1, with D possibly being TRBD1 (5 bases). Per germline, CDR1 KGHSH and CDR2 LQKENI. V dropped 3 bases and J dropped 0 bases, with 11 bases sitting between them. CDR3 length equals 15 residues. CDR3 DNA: TGTGCCAGCTCACCCGGGGGGACCTTGAACACTGAAGCTTTCTTT. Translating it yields CASSPGGTLNTEAFF. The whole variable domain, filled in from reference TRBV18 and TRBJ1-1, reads NAGVMQNPRHLVRRRGQEARLRCSPMKGHSHVYWYRQLPEEGLKFMVYLQKENIIDESGMPKERFSAEFPKEGPSILRIQQVVRGDSAAYFCASSPGGTLNTEAFFGQGTRLTVV.

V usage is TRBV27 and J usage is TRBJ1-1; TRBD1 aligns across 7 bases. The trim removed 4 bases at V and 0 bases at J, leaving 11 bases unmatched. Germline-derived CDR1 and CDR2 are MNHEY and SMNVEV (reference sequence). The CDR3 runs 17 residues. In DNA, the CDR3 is TGTGCCAGCAGTTCCAACTTAAATACAGGGGTGAACACTGAAGCTTTCTTT. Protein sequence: CASSSNLNTGVNTEAFF.

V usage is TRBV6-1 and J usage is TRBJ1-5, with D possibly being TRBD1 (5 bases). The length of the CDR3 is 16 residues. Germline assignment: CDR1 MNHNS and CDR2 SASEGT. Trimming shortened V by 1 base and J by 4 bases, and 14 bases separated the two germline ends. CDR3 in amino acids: CASSEGRSWGNQPQHF. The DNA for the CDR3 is TGTGCCAGCAGTGAAGGGAGATCCTGGGGGAATCAGCCCCAGCATTTT.

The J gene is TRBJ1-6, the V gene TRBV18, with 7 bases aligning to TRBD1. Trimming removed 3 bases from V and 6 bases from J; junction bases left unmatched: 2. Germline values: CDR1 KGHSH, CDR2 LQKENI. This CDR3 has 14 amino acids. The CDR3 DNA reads TGTGCCAGCTCACCCGGGACAGTTAATTCACCCCTCCACTTT. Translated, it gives CASSPGTVNSPLHF.

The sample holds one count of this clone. The CDR3 here is CASRATGGATNEQFF. DNA of the CDR3: TGTGCCAGCAGGGCGACAGGGGGAGCGACCAATGAGCAGTTCTTC. The gene calls are TRBV2 and TRBJ2-1; TRBD1 matches at 9 bases. This CDR3 spans 15 amino acids. CDR1 and CDR2 (germline): SNHLY, FYNNEI. The J segment lost 6 bases and the V segment lost 6 bases, leaving 9 bases of the junction unmatched. The full variable domain, in which reference TRBV2 and TRBJ2-1 provide the parts outside the CDR3, is EPEVTQTPSHQVTQMGQEVILRCVPISNHLYFYWYRQILGQKVEFLVSFYNNEISEKSEIFDDQFSVERPDGSNFTLKIRSTKLEDSAMYFCASRATGGATNEQFFGPGTRLTVL.

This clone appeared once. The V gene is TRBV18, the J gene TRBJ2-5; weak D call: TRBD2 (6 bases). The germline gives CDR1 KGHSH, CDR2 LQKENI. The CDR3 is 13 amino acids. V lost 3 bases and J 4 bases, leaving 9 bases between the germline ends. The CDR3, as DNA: TGTGCCAGCTCACCTAGAGCGGGAGAGACCCAGTACTTC. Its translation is CASSPRAGETQYF. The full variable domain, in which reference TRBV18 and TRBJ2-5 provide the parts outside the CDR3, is NAGVMQNPRHLVRRRGQEARLRCSPMKGHSHVYWYRQLPEEGLKFMVYLQKENIIDESGMPKERFSAEFPKEGPSILRIQQVVRGDSAAYFCASSPRAGETQYFGPGTRLLVL.

The CDR3 bases are TGCGCCAGCAGCTTAGATGGACAGATCGATCAGCCCCAGCATTTT. This sequence encodes CASSLDGQIDQPQHF. The chain links TRBV5-1 to TRBJ1-5, with a tentative D call TRBD1 (6 bases). Germline CDR1 reads SGHRS; CDR2 reads YFSETQ. This CDR3 comprises 15 residues. V lost 2 bases to trimming and J lost 5 bases, with 14 bases between them.

CDR3 protein: CATSRDRAAYEQYF. DNA for the CDR3: TGTGCCACCAGCAGAGACAGAGCGGCCTACGAGCAGTACTTC. The V gene is TRBV15, the J gene TRBJ2-7, with TRBD2 as a possible D gene (5 bases). V gave up 0 bases and J gave up 2 bases, with 8 bases separating them. The CDR3 loop spans 14 amino acids. Per the germline V gene, CDR1 is LNHNV and CDR2 is YYDKDF (reference sequence).

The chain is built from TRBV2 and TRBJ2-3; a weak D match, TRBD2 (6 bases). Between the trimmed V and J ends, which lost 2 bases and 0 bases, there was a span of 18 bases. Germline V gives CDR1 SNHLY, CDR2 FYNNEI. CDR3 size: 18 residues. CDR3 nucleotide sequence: TGTGCCAGCAGTGAACGGGGACTTATTCGTATTAGCACAGATACGCAGTATTTT. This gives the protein CASSERGLIRISTDTQYF. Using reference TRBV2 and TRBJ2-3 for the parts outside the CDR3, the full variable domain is EPEVTQTPSHQVTQMGQEVILRCVPISNHLYFYWYRQILGQKVEFLVSFYNNEISEKSEIFDDQFSVERPDGSNFTLKIRSTKLEDSAMYFCASSERGLIRISTDTQYFGPGTRLTVL.